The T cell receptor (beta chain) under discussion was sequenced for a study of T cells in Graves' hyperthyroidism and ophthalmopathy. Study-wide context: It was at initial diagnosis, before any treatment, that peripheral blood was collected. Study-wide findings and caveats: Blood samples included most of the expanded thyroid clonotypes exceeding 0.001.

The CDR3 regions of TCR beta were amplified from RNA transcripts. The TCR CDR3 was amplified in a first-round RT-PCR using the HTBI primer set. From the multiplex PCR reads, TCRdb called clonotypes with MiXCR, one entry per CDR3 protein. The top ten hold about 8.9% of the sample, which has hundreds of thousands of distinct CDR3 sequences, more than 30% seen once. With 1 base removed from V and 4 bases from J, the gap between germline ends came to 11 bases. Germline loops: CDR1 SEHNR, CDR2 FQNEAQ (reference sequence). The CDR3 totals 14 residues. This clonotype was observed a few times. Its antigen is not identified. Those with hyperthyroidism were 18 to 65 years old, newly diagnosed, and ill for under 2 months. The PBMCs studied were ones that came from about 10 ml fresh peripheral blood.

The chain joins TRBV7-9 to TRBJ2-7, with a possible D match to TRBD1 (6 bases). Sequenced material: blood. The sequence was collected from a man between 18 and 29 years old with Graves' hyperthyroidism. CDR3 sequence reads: CASSLEGQIYEQYF. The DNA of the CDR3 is TGTGCCAGCAGCTTAGAAGGACAGATTTACGAGCAGTACTTC.